This T cell receptor beta chain was observed in a study of post-analysis software for immune sequencing data. This clonotype was found many times. Its matching antigen is unknown. TCR beta cDNA libraries included unique molecular identifiers. A population of roughly 1 to 11 million T cells gave rise to roughly 0.5 million cDNA molecules. MiXCR was run by TCRdb on the PCR reads, yielding one entry per CDR3 protein. The sample consists of about 770,000 distinct CDR3 sequences, 40% to 55% of them appearing once. General observations from the study: Patients showed TRBV5-6, TRBV5-1 and TRBV20-1 among a few TRBV segments more frequent than in controls. Compared against controls, patients with multiple sclerosis displayed significantly lower normalized Chao1 diversity.

From germline, CDR1 is SEHNR and CDR2 FQNEAQ (reference sequence). This CDR3 has 14 residues. V was clipped by 4 bases and J by 0 bases, with 10 bases between them. The sequenced sample consisted of blood. This receptor was identified in a girl under 18 with multiple sclerosis. The chain is built from TRBV7-9 and TRBJ2-7; D possibly corresponds to TRBD2 (6 bases). The CDR3 region has the DNA TGTGCCAGCAGCTCCCCCGGGAGCTCCTACGAGCAGTACTTC. This sequence encodes CASSSPGSSYEQYF.